This passage covers 30 T cell receptor beta chains from one sample sequenced in a study of neurological immune-mediated disorders. MiXCR, run by TCRdb on the 5' RACE reads, gives a single entry per CDR3 protein. The data show about 44,000 distinct CDR3 sequences, with under 6.5% seen just once and about 0.54% held by the top ten. Sequencing used CD4+ T cells from blood. These receptors originate from a woman between 40 and 55 years old in good health.

This clonotype was seen a few times. The chain combines TRBV3-1 with TRBJ1-5, with TRBD1 matching over 7 bases. CDR3 size: 16 residues. In germline, CDR1 is LGHDT, CDR2 YNNKEL (reference sequence). Trimming removed 4 bases from V and 0 bases from J; junction bases left unmatched: 6. CDR3: CASSRGTAYSNQPQHF. Written as DNA, the CDR3 is TGTGCCAGCAGCCGAGGGACAGCCTATAGCAATCAGCCCCAGCATTTT.

This clonotype was seen at least ten times. The chain links TRBV9 to TRBJ2-7; the match to TRBD2 covers 9 bases. With 3 bases clipped from V and 0 bases from J, the junction kept 13 bases outside the gene matches. There are 18 residues in the CDR3. The germline V gene encodes CDR1 SGDLS and CDR2 YYNGEE. The CDR3 DNA reads TGTGCCAGCAGCGCAGATATAGCGGGAGTCGCGAGCTCCTACGAGCAGTACTTC. It is translated as CASSADIAGVASSYEQYF.

This clonotype was observed many times. The rearrangement uses TRBV7-3 and TRBJ2-2; no definite D call. The CDR3 runs to 16 residues. V was cut by 2 bases and J by 2 bases, with 12 bases left in between. CDR1 and CDR2 from the germline V gene are SGHTA and FQGTGA. The CDR3 loop reads CASSLLGTTNTGELFF. The CDR3 nucleotides read TGTGCCAGCAGCTTACTGGGTACTACCAACACCGGGGAGCTGTTTTTT.

Many counts were recorded for this clonotype. The rearrangement joins TRBV5-1 to TRBJ2-2; D may be TRBD1 (5 bases). The V and J ends lost 4 bases and 3 bases respectively, with 13 bases between them. The germline gives CDR1 SGHRS, CDR2 YFSETQ. This CDR3 has 15 residues. The CDR3 protein is CASSPQTAHTGELFF. The CDR3 DNA follows: TGCGCCAGCAGCCCTCAGACAGCCCACACCGGGGAGCTGTTTTTT.

This clonotype has ten or more counts. The chain's CDR3 is CSVGFRGPPNTEAFF. The CDR3 coding sequence is TGCAGCGTTGGTTTCAGGGGCCCACCGAACACTGAAGCTTTCTTT. The gene calls are TRBV29-1 and TRBJ1-1; a weak D match, TRBD1 (6 bases). V was clipped by 4 bases and J by 1 base, with 16 bases between them. This CDR3 has 15 residues. From germline, CDR1 is SQVTM and CDR2 ANQGSEA.

This clonotype was counted many times. J is TRBJ1-1 and V is TRBV5-1; unclear D gene. Germline-derived CDR1 and CDR2 are SGHRS and YFSETQ. V lost 3 bases and J lost 5, with 14 bases in between. The CDR3 is 14 amino acids. The chain's CDR3 is CASSWTMTRTEAFF. The CDR3 DNA reads TGCGCCAGCAGCTGGACCATGACGAGGACTGAAGCTTTCTTT.

This clonotype came up many times. This chain connects TRBV15 to TRBJ2-7; 8 positions agree with TRBD1. The germline V gene encodes CDR1 LNHNV and CDR2 YYDKDF (reference sequence). The CDR3 contains 15 residues. V was pared by 3 bases and J by 2 bases, with 6 bases of the junction left unmatched. The CDR3: CATSRGTGGPYEQYF. For the CDR3, the DNA is TGTGCCACCAGCAGGGGGACAGGTGGTCCCTACGAGCAGTACTTC.

This clonotype was observed at least ten times. The rearrangement uses TRBV5-1 and TRBJ2-7; maybe TRBD1 (5 bases). Germline assignment: CDR1 SGHRS and CDR2 YFSETQ. Trimming took 3 bases from V and 0 from J, leaving 16 bases between them. This CDR3 region has 16 residues. The CDR3: CASSSLLGRVSYEQYF. CDR3 in DNA: TGCGCCAGCAGCTCTCTTTTGGGGCGAGTCTCCTACGAGCAGTACTTC.

This clonotype was recorded at least ten times. The J gene is TRBJ1-5, the V gene TRBV5-1; no definite D call. Germline V CDR1 and CDR2: SGHRS, YFSETQ. CDR3 length: 15 residues. Trimming removed 0 bases at V and 2 bases at J, with 9 bases between. The CDR3 DNA follows: TGCGCCAGCAGCTTGGACGGGTATGGCAATCAGCCCCAGCATTTT. It encodes CASSLDGYGNQPQHF.

There are many counts of this clonotype. V usage is TRBV5-1 and J usage is TRBJ2-5, with 8 bases fitting TRBD1. The CDR3 sequence is 15 residues long. Per germline, CDR1 SGHRS and CDR2 YFSETQ. V dropped 2 bases and J dropped 5; count of bases not matched to a gene: 8. CDR3 residues: CASSFRTGSYETQYF. CDR3 nucleotides: TGCGCCAGCAGCTTCCGGACAGGGTCCTATGAGACCCAGTACTTC.

This clonotype was seen ten or more times. The chain recombines TRBV6-1 with TRBJ2-5; weak D call: TRBD1 (5 bases). Looked up from germline, CDR1 is MNHNS and CDR2 is SASEGT. Between the trimmed V and J ends, which lost 11 bases and 5 bases, there was a span of 12 bases. CDR3 length equals 11 residues. CDR3 nucleotide sequence: TGTGCCGGGGCGGTCATGGAGACCCAGTACTTC. Translated, it gives CAGAVMETQYF.

This clonotype was found many times. The junction does not match germline at one end; this may be a read error. The rearrangement uses TRBV12-3 or TRBV12-4 and TRBJ2-1; D may match TRBD1 or TRBD2 (5 bases each). The CDR3 is made up of 14 amino acids. CDR3 loop: CASGPLVTRDPLKF. In DNA form, the CDR3 reads TGTGCCAGCGGGCCCCTCGTGACACGGGACCCCCTTAAGTTC.

In this sample, this clonotype turned up many times. The rearrangement uses TRBV7-8 and TRBJ2-1, with 7 bases fitting TRBD1. CDR3 length equals 14 residues. CDR1 is SGHVS, CDR2 FQNEAQ, per germline. With V trimmed by 5 bases and J by 5 bases, 6 bases remained unmatched. The CDR3 sequence is CASSPGGADNEQFF. For the CDR3, the DNA is TGTGCCAGCAGCCCAGGGGGAGCGGACAATGAGCAGTTCTTC.

This clonotype was counted ten times or more. The chain recombines TRBV5-1 with TRBJ2-7; D gene unclear. Germline lookup yields CDR1 SGHRS and CDR2 YFSETQ. CDR3 length: 16 amino acids. The V end lost 2 bases, the J end lost 3 bases, and 18 bases lay between the germline ends. The CDR3 DNA sequence: TGCGCCAGCAGCTTAGTCCCGGAAAGCCGCGTCTACGAGCAGTACTTC. Translation gives CASSLVPESRVYEQYF.

This clonotype was found many times. V usage is TRBV7-2 and J usage is TRBJ2-1; 8 nucleotides line up with TRBD2. V was pared by 3 bases and J by 0 bases, with 4 bases of the junction left unmatched. Germline V CDR1 and CDR2: SGHTA, FQGNSA. The CDR3 contains 16 residues. The CDR3 DNA follows: TGTGCCAGCAGCTTGGCTAGCGGGCGCTCCTACAATGAGCAGTTCTTC. This sequence encodes CASSLASGRSYNEQFF.

This clonotype was found many times. The V gene is TRBV7-2, the J gene TRBJ1-5; D gene ambiguous. Germline CDR1 and CDR2: SGHTA and FQGNSA. The CDR3 is 13 amino acids. Trimming took off 5 bases at V and 5 bases at J, with 10 bases between the two ends. The CDR3 is CASSLQVDQPQHF. The CDR3 DNA reads TGTGCCAGCAGCCTCCAAGTCGATCAGCCCCAGCATTTT. Full variable domain (outside the CDR3, taken from reference TRBV7-2 and TRBJ1-5): GAGVSQSPSNKVTEKGKDVELRCDPISGHTALYWYRQSLGQGLEFLIYFQGNSAPDKSGLPSDRFSAERTGGSVSTLTIQRTQQEDSAVYLCASSLQVDQPQHFGDGTRLSIL.

This clonotype was seen many times. V gene TRBV20-1 combines with J gene TRBJ2-1; the match to TRBD2 covers 10 bases. Trimming took 7 bases from V and 7 from J; bases not matched to a gene: 4. This CDR3 is built from 12 residues. The germline V gene encodes CDR1 DFQATT and CDR2 SNEGSKA (reference sequence). CDR3 sequence: CSELAGMNEQFF. CDR3 sequence (DNA): TGCAGTGAACTAGCGGGGATGAATGAGCAGTTCTTC.

As for this clonotype: The junction departs from germline at one end; a sequencing error may be responsible. The CDR3, as DNA: TGCAGCGTCGAGAGGACAGGCTCCTACCAGCAGTACTTC. Translating gives CSVERTGSYQQYF. The rearrangement uses TRBV29-1 and TRBJ2-7; 7 nucleotides agree with TRBD1. CDR1 SQVTM and CDR2 ANQGSEA come from the germline V gene. The length of the CDR3 is 13 residues.

There are many counts of this clonotype. This chain connects TRBV29-1 to TRBJ2-5, with 8 bases fitting TRBD1. This CDR3 is 12 amino acids long. V trimming: 8 bases; J trimming: 3 bases; junction bases outside the gene matches: 5. CDR1 SQVTM and CDR2 ANQGSEA come from the germline V gene. CDR3 nucleotide sequence: TGCAGCACGACAGGGGCGGAAGAGACCCAGTACTTC. Residues: CSTTGAEETQYF. Complete variable domain (other parts from reference TRBV29-1 and TRBJ2-5): SAVISQKPSRDICQRGTSLTIQCQVDSQVTMMFWYRQQPGQSLTLIATANQGSEATYESGFVIDKFPISRPNLTFSTLTVSNMSPEDSSIYLCSTTGAEETQYFGPGTRLLVL.

This clonotype was seen many times. The V and J genes are TRBV7-9 and TRBJ2-5, with TRBD2 matching over 7 bases. Germline V CDR1 and CDR2: SEHNR, FQNEAQ (reference sequence). The CDR3 totals 15 residues. The V and J ends lost 5 bases and 1 base, in that order; junction bases with no gene match: 7. CDR3 in amino acids: CASSRGDGLQETQYF. The CDR3 nucleotides read TGTGCCAGCAGCCGGGGGGACGGACTCCAAGAGACCCAGTACTTC.

In its sample, this clonotype was seen many times. V usage is TRBV6-6 and J usage is TRBJ2-3, with 10 bases matching TRBD1. J was trimmed by 4 bases and V by 4 bases; bases with no gene match: 8. This CDR3 contains 16 residues. Germline V gene data show CDR1 as MNHNY and CDR2 as SVGAGI (reference sequence). The CDR3 protein is CASSSTGTGVADTQYF. The CDR3 DNA reads TGTGCCAGCAGTTCAACCGGGACAGGGGTGGCAGATACGCAGTATTTT.

The table lists this clonotype with many counts. This chain links TRBV28 with TRBJ2-4; the D gene is possibly TRBD1 (6 bases). Germline CDR1 and CDR2: MDHEN and SYDVKM. The CDR3 covers 18 residues. V lost 5 bases to trimming and J lost 0 bases, with 20 bases between them. CDR3 DNA: TGTGCCAGCAGTGCCGAGGGACAACTCTCACTAGCCAAAAACATTCAGTACTTC. Protein sequence: CASSAEGQLSLAKNIQYF.

This clonotype was seen at least ten times. V and J are TRBV20-1 and TRBJ1-6; 10 bases agree with TRBD1. V was clipped by 3 bases and J by 4 bases; unmatched bases: 9. Germline CDR1 is DFQATT and CDR2 is SNEGSKA (reference sequence). This CDR3 is 17 amino acids long. CDR3 amino acids: CSARGQGTLRYNSPLHF. The CDR3 nucleotides are TGCAGTGCTAGGGGACAGGGGACGCTTCGTTATAATTCACCCCTCCACTTT.

This clonotype was recorded at least ten times. This sequence joins TRBV5-1 and TRBJ2-7; 14 bases fit TRBD2. This CDR3 has 19 amino acids. Germline CDR1 and CDR2: SGHRS and YFSETQ. V gave up 3 bases and J gave up 0 bases; unmatched junction bases: 11. This CDR3 reads CASSSGLAGGPPSSYEQYF. The CDR3 coding sequence is TGCGCCAGCAGCTCAGGACTAGCGGGAGGCCCGCCAAGCTCCTACGAGCAGTACTTC.

The sample holds a few counts of this clonotype. With a much larger clone just one base away, this may be a read error. V usage is TRBV12-3 or TRBV12-4 and J usage is TRBJ2-3; 8 nucleotides line up with TRBD2. The CDR3 loop spans 19 amino acids. Germline trimming cut 5 bases from V and 2 bases from J; bases unmatched to any gene: 18. The CDR3 region has the DNA TGTGCCAGCAGTACCCGTCTTACCGTGAGGCGGGGGGCCACAGATACGCAGTATTTT. This gives the protein CASSTRLTVRRGATDTQYF.

This clonotype has a count of ten or more. The CDR3 region is CASRYFNQPQHF. The CDR3 DNA is TGTGCCAGCAGATATTTCAATCAGCCCCAGCATTTT. This chain uses TRBV6-2 or TRBV6-3 with TRBJ1-5; the D is unclear. This CDR3 comprises 12 residues. The germline gives CDR1 MNHEY, CDR2 SVGEGT. Trimming removed 6 bases from V and 3 bases from J, with 6 bases in between.

In its sample, this clonotype was seen many times. V gene TRBV5-1 combines with J gene TRBJ1-6; 7 nucleotides line up with TRBD1. The CDR3 sequence is 16 residues long. V was clipped by 4 bases and J by 9 bases; unmatched bases: 13. In germline, CDR1 is SGHRS, CDR2 YFSETQ. CDR3 residues: CASSRTGRELGSPLHF. CDR3 bases: TGCGCCAGCAGCCGGACAGGACGGGAACTCGGTTCACCCCTCCACTTT.

This clonotype was counted at least ten times. The chain couples TRBV7-6 to TRBJ2-7, with D maybe TRBD2 (6 bases). The CDR3 consists of 15 residues. The germline CDR1 and CDR2 sequences are SGHVS and FNYEAQ. The V end was cut by 1 base, the J end by 6 bases, with 16 bases between. CDR3 in DNA: TGTGCCAGCAGCTTAGTCGCCGGGGGAGCAGGCGAGCAGTACTTC. Translating it yields CASSLVAGGAGEQYF.

This clonotype was recorded many times. The chain couples TRBV20-1 to TRBJ1-5; 11 bases match TRBD1. Per germline, CDR1 DFQATT and CDR2 SNEGSKA (reference sequence). The CDR3 contains 18 residues. The V gene end was trimmed by 4 bases and the J gene end by 1 base; junction bases not matched to a gene: 12. The CDR3, as DNA: TGCAGTGCTAAACCCGGGACAGGGGGGATATGGAGCAATCAGCCCCAGCATTTT. Translation gives CSAKPGTGGIWSNQPQHF.

This clonotype was seen many times. The chain recombines TRBV7-8 with TRBJ2-3; tentative D call: TRBD2 (5 bases). The germline V and J ends were trimmed by 3 bases and 2 bases, with 12 bases remaining between them. The CDR3 is 15 amino acids. Germline CDR1 and CDR2: SGHVS and FQNEAQ. The CDR3 coding sequence is TGTGCCAGCAGCTTTAGCGCCTCTTACACAGATACGCAGTATTTT. It translates to CASSFSASYTDTQYF.